This entry lists 6 T cell receptor beta chains sequenced from one sample in a study of blood T cell repertoires in COVID-19. Profiling relied on immunoSEQ multiplex PCR, and the TCRdb table lists in-frame clones only, not all of them. Of about 180,000 clones in the sample, around 87% were seen once. The sequencing sample was made of peripheral blood. All receptors derive from an older woman with COVID-19, enrolled during active disease.

This chain uses TRBV28 with TRBJ1-1, with D perhaps TRBD1 (5 bases). Germline CDR1 and CDR2: MDHEN and SYDVKM. Trimming stripped 3 bases from V and 5 bases from J, with 10 bases between. The CDR3 covers 13 residues. CDR3 nucleotides: TGTGCCAGCAGTTTTGACAGACGGACTGAAGCTTTCTTT. This gives the protein CASSFDRRTEAFF.

This clone is a singleton in its sample. This sequence joins TRBV7-9 and TRBJ1-2, with a tentative D call TRBD1 (6 bases). The length of the CDR3 is 14 residues. V shed 5 bases and J shed 3 bases, with 13 bases lying between them. CDR1 is SEHNR and CDR2 is FQNEAQ in the germline V gene (reference sequence). Written as DNA, the CDR3 is TGTGCCAGCAGCAAACAGGGATTCTACTATGGCTACACCTTC. Its translation: CASSKQGFYYGYTF. Combining the CDR3 with reference TRBV7-9 and TRBJ1-2 gives the whole variable domain DTGVSQNPRHKITKRGQNVTFRCDPISEHNRLYWYRQTLGQGPEFLTYFQNEAQLEKSRLLSDRFSAERPKGSFSTLEIQRTEQGDSAMYLCASSKQGFYYGYTFGSGTRLTVV.

The chain is built from TRBV30 and TRBJ1-1, with D perhaps matching TRBD1 (5 bases). The CDR3 covers 15 residues. Germline V gene data show CDR1 as GTSNPN and CDR2 as SVGIG (reference sequence). V lost 2 bases and J lost 4, with 17 bases in between. The CDR3 region is CAWSKLGGYFTEAFF. In nucleotides, the CDR3 is TGTGCCTGGAGTAAACTCGGGGGGTACTTCACTGAAGCTTTCTTT.

J is TRBJ2-7 and V is TRBV30; 8 bases fit TRBD2. Per the germline V gene, CDR1 is GTSNPN and CDR2 is SVGIG (reference sequence). With V trimmed by 5 bases and J by 6 bases, 15 bases remained unmatched. This CDR3 spans 15 amino acids. CDR3 coding DNA: TGTGCCTGGGAATCCGGGGGGGGCCTAGGTCGCGAGCAGTACTTC. This encodes CAWESGGGLGREQYF.

V and J are TRBV5-1 and TRBJ2-7; TRBD1 might be the D (8 bases). This CDR3 has 15 residues. Germline CDR1 SGHRS, CDR2 YFSETQ. The V end lost 0 bases, the J end lost 4 bases, and 14 bases lay between the germline ends. The CDR3 is CASSLGLQGGYEQYF. CDR3 sequence (DNA): TGCGCCAGCAGCTTGGGTCTACAGGGGGGGTACGAGCAGTACTTC.

V is TRBV25-1 and J is TRBJ1-5, with 7 bases identical to TRBD1. This CDR3 has 14 residues. Looked up from germline, CDR1 is MGHDK and CDR2 is SYGVNS. The J segment lost 2 bases and the V segment lost 4 bases, leaving 2 bases of the junction unmatched. In DNA form, the CDR3 reads TGTGCCAGCAGTGTCACAGGGGGCAATCAGCCCCAGCATTTT. It yields the protein CASSVTGGNQPQHF.